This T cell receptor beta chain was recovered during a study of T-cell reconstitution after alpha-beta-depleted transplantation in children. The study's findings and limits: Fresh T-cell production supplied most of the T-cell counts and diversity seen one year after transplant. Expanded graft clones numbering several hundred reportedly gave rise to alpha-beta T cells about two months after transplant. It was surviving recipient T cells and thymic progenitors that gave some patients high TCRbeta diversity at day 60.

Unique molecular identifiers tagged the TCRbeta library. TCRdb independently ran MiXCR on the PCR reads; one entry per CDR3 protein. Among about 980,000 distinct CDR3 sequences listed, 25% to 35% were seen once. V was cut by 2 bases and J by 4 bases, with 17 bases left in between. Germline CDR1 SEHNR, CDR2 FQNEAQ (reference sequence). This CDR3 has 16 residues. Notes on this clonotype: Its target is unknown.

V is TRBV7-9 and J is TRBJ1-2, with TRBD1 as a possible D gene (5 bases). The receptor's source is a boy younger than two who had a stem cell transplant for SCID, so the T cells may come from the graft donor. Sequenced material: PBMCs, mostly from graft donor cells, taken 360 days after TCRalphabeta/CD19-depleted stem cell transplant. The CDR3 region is CASSLILEGPGYGYTF. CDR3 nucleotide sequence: TGTGCCAGCAGCTTAATTCTTGAGGGGCCCGGCTATGGCTACACCTTC.